Included here is one TCR beta chain sequence, with context. Its antigen is currently not known. Base qualities were left out, and no much larger clone turns up one base away. This entry belongs to a study of cytomegalovirus exposure and HLA in healthy donors (dated by TCRdb to about 2017). As for the study more broadly: An earlier analysis of about 560 of the donors reported 276 Gb of sequence data and 95 million to 130 million unique TCR beta sequences obtained from around 190 million T cells. An early release that covered roughly 600 HLA-typed donors contained approximately 300 gigabases of sequencing data and about 84 million unique TCR sequences. Of the roughly 420 genotyped donors, 81% were placed in the genetic ancestry cluster associated with self-reported Caucasian donors. The aim of the study was to test whether cataloging public T cell receptors could identify signatures of past pathogen exposure. The study profiled the T cell repertoires of 550 to 700 subjects by immunosequencing and related them to cytomegalovirus serostatus. A separate validation cohort of 100 to 150 different subjects was used in addition to the approximately 610-subject first cohort. High-throughput TCR immunosequencing, statistical association of individual TCRs with disease status, and machine learning were combined to predict cytomegalovirus infection status. A later analysis re-examined previously published TCR beta repertoires from more than 650 donors and added high-resolution HLA genotyping to investigate patterns of TCR occurrence. Rather than using new phenotypic data, the later analysis identified candidate immune exposures from TCR beta sequences and from how often those sequences occurred across donors. In an earlier analysis of 587 of the donors, high-throughput TCR beta sequencing was used to judge whether each TCR beta V gene segment behaved as functional or pseudogenic. Donor age, sex, ethnicity and CMV serostatus were collected together with the repertoire data. Genome-wide SNP genotypes for about 65% of the roughly 670 donors were used in a later genetic analysis, which treated that subset as a discovery cohort. All discovery cohort repertoires had been generated on a single sequencing platform. HLA typing included class I and class II loci at four-digit resolution. The number of typed donors differed by locus: about 620-640 for A, B, C, DRB1 and DQB1; approximately 530 for DQA1; 606 for DPA1; and some 430 for DPB1. Because of strong linkage in the cohort, five DR-DQ haplotypes were treated as single units for association and clustering. On average, about 240,000 unique TCR beta nucleotide sequences were sequenced per donor among fewer than 500 genotyped donors of the cohort, with roughly 18% of those sequences being non-productive.

Library prep was done by the immunoSEQ multiplex PCR assay. The multiplex PCR relied on a mix of 60 forward primers for TCR Vbeta segments and 13 reverse primers for TCR Jbeta segments. Amplification of the CDR3 region of rearranged TCR beta genes was performed with a multiplex PCR assay on genomic DNA. The Illumina HiSeq System was used to sequence the amplified TCR beta libraries as 87-base-pair reads. Processing in the source paper ran as follows. Across the 500 to 750 repertoires, a later analysis counted about 81 million unique TCR beta chains, 9.5 million to 13 million of which were shared by at least two donors. To remove PCR and sequencing errors, raw reads were error-corrected and collapsed into unique sequences using a nearest-neighbor algorithm that merged closely related sequences. Alignment of CDR3 sequences to IMGT reference sequences was used to assign V, D and J gene segments. For a sequence to be retained, at least a six-nucleotide match to both a V gene segment and a J gene segment was required. A rearrangement was called productive if the CDR3 had no stop codons and remained in frame with V and J, and every other rearrangement was called non-productive. CDR3 was defined according to IMGT convention as the region running from the second conserved V-encoded cysteine to the conserved J-encoded phenylalanine. In an earlier analysis of 587 of the donors, sequences lacking an unambiguous match to a single V gene segment were excluded. An earlier analysis of 587 of the donors classified V segments as functional when productive rearrangements were above 56.7% and as segregating when the standard deviation between donors was above 5%. To diagnose cytomegalovirus status from the catalog of TCR beta chain sequences, a statistical classification framework was built. In a later analysis, TCR nucleotide sequences were compared against IMGT/GENE-DB human TR gene sequences so that V and J genes could be assigned. Using the TCRdist pipeline, a later analysis assigned CDR3 sequences along with most-parsimonious VDJ recombination scenarios. In a later analysis, every TCR beta chain was defined by the combination of its CDR3 amino acid sequence and its V-gene family, and reads without a unique V-gene family were dropped. In a later analysis, nearly 600 highly shared, low-generation-probability nucleotide sequences were removed to address suspected cross-contamination and a sequencing artifact. For each public chain, a later analysis derived a clonal expansion index from normalized ranks of inferred template counts within each repertoire. In a later analysis, generation probabilities were computed with a VDJ recombination model fitted to out-of-frame rearrangements, and the resulting probabilities were checked against IGoR. Hypergeometric tests were used in a later analysis to score TCR-TCR, TCR-HLA and TCR-CMV co-occurrence, with a repertoire-size bias correction applied to the TCR pairs. To estimate false discovery rates, a later analysis permuted the HLA or CMV assignments 20 times. In a later analysis, co-occurring TCRs were grouped with DBSCAN, and TCRdist sequence similarity was added when clustering was performed within HLA-allele-positive subsets. Co-occurrence clustering excluded repertoires with fewer than 30,000 or more than 120,000 public chains, plus five with anomalous nucleotide sharing. TCRdb re-hosts the immuneACCESS table, in-frame sequences only. Its copies lack some clones; in the studies checked, an unresolved V gene accounts for under half of them, and the cause for the rest is not known. The DNA gave D and trimming, while V, J and clone size come from that table. This sample gives about 110,000 clones in total; about 79% of them show up just once. In total, the top ten clones hold around 2.3% of the sample.

Spanning cysteine to phenylalanine, the CDR3 consists of 19 amino acids. Just CDR3 DNA is preserved here, 57 bases in frame from base 1. CDR1 and CDR2 (LNHNV, YYDKDF) derive from the germline V gene (reference sequence). Compared with germline, V lacks 1 base and J lacks 3 bases; bases without a gene match: 13. What the work shows at the level of the full study, not this receptor alone: Linkage disequilibrium might explain the correlated functional status among segregating V segments, but an unknown experimental factor could not be ruled out. The cohort was sequenced for TCR beta chains only, and without alpha or paired-chain data the features that could be detected were limited. Compared with the roughly 670-donor mean, donors in an Asian-associated ancestry cluster had fewer N-insertions in productive TCRs, according to a later genetic analysis. The study gave a list of 150 to 200 TCR beta chains associated with cytomegalovirus. The classifier was reported to diagnose cytomegalovirus status with high specificity and sensitivity in both the original and validation cohorts. Presence/absence analyses assumed roughly uniform sequencing depth across donors, an assumption that may not hold. A later analysis found that TCR association rates varied across HLA loci, with DRB1 alleles showing the most associated TCRs and HLA-C alleles the fewest. A later analysis reported that several top co-occurrence clusters appeared linked to parvovirus B19, influenza, CMV and Epstein-Barr virus. A later analysis found that most CMV-associated TCR beta chains appeared HLA-restricted, with HLA associations seemingly driven largely by CMV exposure. Strong co-occurrence of HLA alleles, especially DR and DQ, made assigning TCR associations to individual alleles difficult. HLA typing was unavailable for some donors at each locus, so association tests used only the typed subset. Broadly in line with IMGT annotations, most TCR beta V segments showed up in productive rearrangements about 87% or about 30% of the time in an earlier analysis of a few hundred of the donors. At a false discovery rate of 0.05, a later analysis linked 16,951 TCR beta sequences to specific HLA alleles. The only immune exposure information available for the cohort was CMV serostatus. The authors suggested that the approach could potentially be extended to other disease states and immunological phenotypes. Some IMGT-functional V segments, including TRBV6-2 and TRBV6-3, could not be distinguished by the 87-base-pair reads and were therefore excluded. A later genetic analysis associated a missense DCLRE1C variant with V-gene and J-gene trimming of TCR beta chains, and an independent cohort replicated the association. Because counts were too low, 15 to 20 rarely observed V segments, including chromosome 9 orphons, were excluded from the earlier analysis of several hundred of the donors. A few of the identified cytomegalovirus-associated TCR beta chains were confirmed in vitro to be specific for cytomegalovirus antigens. A cluster of highly shared sequence variants was judged likely to be a technical artifact of the sequencing pipeline. Across donors, most TCR sequences were observed very rarely, whereas some public TCRs were present in many individuals. In a later analysis, HLA-associated TCR beta chains were found to be more clonally expanded and to have lower generation probabilities than equally common non-associated chains. A further reported finding was that TCR beta sequences accurately predicted the HLA-A and HLA-B alleles for most subjects in the first cohort.

The cohort comprised fewer than 750 healthy bone marrow donors. At the time of sampling, all cohort members were nominally healthy, though unrecorded immune exposures were likely present. The donor tested CMV seronegative and was one of the 352 seronegative cohort members. Every donor gave a peripheral blood sample, and the peripheral blood mononuclear cells from that sample were used for TCR beta sequencing. Genomic DNA was extracted from the blood cell samples with the Qiagen DNeasy Blood Extraction Kit. Sequenced material: PBMCs. The sequence came from a woman between 18 and 29 years old in good health and CMV-seronegative. The sequence links TRBV15 to TRBJ2-1, and 9 junctional nucleotides match TRBD2. The sequenced DNA is TGTGCCACCAGCAGAGGTGTAGCGGGAGAGGTCTTTGGCTACAATGAGCAGTTCTTC. Its amino acids are CATSRGVAGEVFGYNEQFF.